The present T cell receptor beta chain was sequenced within a study of post-analysis software for immune sequencing data. Across the study: Multiple sclerosis in the patients followed relapsing-remitting, secondary progressive and progressive-relapsing courses.

General study points: Batch-mates among the samples co-clustered strongly by F measure. Patients had higher frequencies than controls of four to six TRBV segments, including TRBV5-6, TRBV5-1 and TRBV20-1.

Between the trimmed V and J ends, which lost 5 bases and 0 bases, there was a span of 14 bases. The length of the CDR3 is 16 residues. Germline-derived CDR1 and CDR2 are SGHTA and FQGTGA. cDNA libraries of TCR beta carried unique molecular identifiers. The yield from roughly 1 to 10 million T cells was 500,000 or so cDNA molecules in total. TCRdb reprocessed the PCR reads via MiXCR and lists one record per CDR3 protein. The sample has 250,000 to 300,000 distinct CDR3 sequences, 36% seen once. This clonotype came up many times. Its antigen remains unidentified. The receptor was derived from a girl aged 10 to 17 with multiple sclerosis. The chain joins TRBV7-3 to TRBJ2-1; no clear D gene. The sequenced material came from blood. The CDR3 reads CASSPGRAFSYNEQFF. CDR3 coding DNA: TGTGCCAGCAGCCCGGGTCGAGCGTTCTCCTACAATGAGCAGTTCTTC.